These 20 T cell receptor beta chains share one sample of origin, sequenced in a study of blood T cell repertoires in COVID-19. Sequencing was performed with immunoSEQ multiplex PCR; in TCRdb, only in-frame clones are kept and a portion is missing. The sample has about 200,000 clones; around 90% are singletons. The sample consisted of peripheral blood. Receptors were obtained from a man in his 60s who had recovered from COVID-19.

This clone has only one observation. This chain uses TRBV13 with TRBJ2-5; 10 bases are a match to TRBD1. This CDR3 spans 13 amino acids. Germline values: CDR1 PRHDT, CDR2 FYEKMQ (reference sequence). The ends lost 5 bases at V and 13 bases at J; junction bases unmatched: 10. The CDR3 is CASSIRDRGWMYF. The CDR3 DNA reads as TGTGCCAGCAGCATCCGGGACAGGGGTTGGATGTACTTC.

The chain joins TRBV19 to TRBJ1-4, with 11 nucleotides matching TRBD1. The J segment lost 7 bases and the V segment lost 4 bases, leaving 8 bases of the junction unmatched. CDR3 size: 16 residues. The germline V gene encodes CDR1 LNHDA and CDR2 SQIVND (reference sequence). The CDR3 sequence is CASSNFPGTGGEKLFF. CDR3 coding DNA: TGTGCCAGTAGTAACTTCCCCGGGACAGGGGGTGAAAAACTGTTTTTT.

The chain carries TRBV6-2 or TRBV6-3 and TRBJ2-1; a weak D match, TRBD2 (5 bases). Germline V lookup: CDR1 MNHEY, CDR2 SVGEGT. The CDR3 has 16 residues. Trimming stripped 4 bases from V and 0 bases from J, with 13 bases between. CDR3 residues: CASSSRAVSSYNEQFF. In nucleotides, the CDR3 is TGTGCCAGCAGTTCCCGAGCGGTAAGCTCCTACAATGAGCAGTTCTTC.

The chain links TRBV7-2 to TRBJ2-1, with 11 nucleotides matching TRBD2. Trimming cost V 1 base and J 12 bases; bases outside gene matches: 5. The V gene's germline CDR1 is SGHTA and CDR2 FQGNSA. CDR3 length equals 14 residues. The CDR3 loop reads CASSLGQTSGVQFF. In DNA, the CDR3 is TGTGCCAGCAGCTTAGGTCAGACTAGCGGGGTGCAGTTCTTC.

V and J are TRBV5-5 and TRBJ2-5; tentative D call: TRBD2 (6 bases). V lost 3 bases and J lost 5, with 11 bases in between. Germline V gene lookup returns CDR1 SGHKS and CDR2 YYEKEE (reference sequence). This CDR3 region has 13 residues. CDR3 sequence reads: CASSSTGGETQYF. The CDR3 region has the DNA TGTGCCAGCAGCTCCACCGGAGGGGAGACCCAGTACTTC.

The chain carries TRBV19 and TRBJ2-7; no clear D. The CDR3 totals 13 residues. Germline loops: CDR1 LNHDA, CDR2 SQIVND (reference sequence). Trimming stripped 2 bases from V and 5 bases from J, with 10 bases between. CDR3 bases: TGTGCCAGTAGTATACAACAGAAAGACGAGCAGTACTTC. Translated, it gives CASSIQQKDEQYF.

The genes are TRBV18 and TRBJ2-7; the D gene is possibly TRBD1 (6 bases). Germline lookup yields CDR1 KGHSH and CDR2 LQKENI. This CDR3 is built from 13 residues. V gave up 6 bases and J gave up 2 bases, with 11 bases separating them. The CDR3 sequence is CASSSGQTYEQYF. DNA of the CDR3: TGTGCCAGCTCCTCGGGACAAACCTACGAGCAGTACTTC.

J is TRBJ2-3 and V is TRBV14, with D unresolved. The CDR3 sequence is 15 residues long. V was trimmed by 4 bases and J by 2 bases, leaving 13 bases between them. Germline CDR1 is SGHDN and CDR2 is FVKESK. CDR3 region: CASSLTATNTDTQYF. Here the CDR3 DNA reads TGTGCCAGCAGCCTAACAGCCACAAACACAGATACGCAGTATTTT.

The chain recombines TRBV5-8 with TRBJ1-5; D remains unclear. Germline CDR1 is SGHTS and CDR2 is YDEGEE. This CDR3 has 14 amino acids. Trimming pared 0 bases from V and 3 bases from J, leaving 7 bases between. CDR3 protein: CASSLGQYNQPQHF. In nucleotides, the CDR3 is TGTGCCAGCAGCTTGGGCCAGTACAATCAGCCCCAGCATTTT.

The chain is built from TRBV30 and TRBJ2-7, with D perhaps matching TRBD1 (5 bases). This CDR3 is built from 13 residues. With 0 bases removed from V and 2 bases from J, the gap between germline ends came to 8 bases. Germline loops: CDR1 GTSNPN, CDR2 SVGIG (reference sequence). Here the CDR3 DNA reads TGTGCCTGGAGTGTACAGGTTACCTACGAGCAGTACTTC. Amino acids: CAWSVQVTYEQYF.

The V and J genes are TRBV7-9 and TRBJ2-7; the match to TRBD2 covers 15 bases. In germline, CDR1 is SEHNR, CDR2 FQNEAQ (reference sequence). Trimming cost V 7 bases and J 6 bases; bases outside gene matches: 7. The CDR3 spans 15 residues. The CDR3: CASTKGLAGGFEQYF. Here the CDR3 DNA reads TGTGCCAGCACCAAGGGACTAGCGGGAGGTTTCGAGCAGTACTTC.

V is TRBV19 and J is TRBJ1-5, with 8 bases aligning to TRBD1. J gave up 4 bases and V 4 bases, and 3 bases lay outside the gene matches. CDR3 length: 14 amino acids. CDR1 is LNHDA, CDR2 SQIVND, per germline (reference sequence). The CDR3 is CASSTQGGNQPQHF. CDR3 DNA: TGTGCCAGTAGTACACAGGGGGGTAATCAGCCCCAGCATTTT.

The CDR3: CSTRHNTEAFF. As DNA, the CDR3 is TGCAGCACCCGACACAACACTGAAGCTTTCTTT. This chain connects TRBV20-1 to TRBJ1-1, with D unclear. The germline CDR1 and CDR2 sequences are DFQATT and SNEGSKA (reference sequence). The CDR3 extends over 11 amino acids.

This chain joins TRBV9 and TRBJ2-3; 8 bases are a match to TRBD1. Germline values: CDR1 SGDLS, CDR2 YYNGEE. The ends lost 4 bases at V and 2 bases at J; junction bases unmatched: 6. This CDR3 is 15 amino acids long. The CDR3 DNA sequence: TGTGCCAGCAGCACGCGACAGGGGTCCACAGATACGCAGTATTTT. It codes for CASSTRQGSTDTQYF.

The V and J genes are TRBV7-9 and TRBJ2-2, with 8 bases that match TRBD2. Trimming took 7 bases from V and 0 from J; bases not matched to a gene: 4. Germline V lookup: CDR1 SEHNR, CDR2 FQNEAQ (reference sequence). The CDR3 covers 15 residues. The CDR3 region is CASIGRASNTGELFF. In nucleotides, the CDR3 is TGTGCCAGCATCGGGAGGGCCTCGAACACCGGGGAGCTGTTTTTT.

This clone was counted between two and nine times. The genes are TRBV5-1 and TRBJ2-7, with TRBD2 identical over 10 bases. Germline trimming cut 3 bases from V and 6 bases from J; bases unmatched to any gene: 6. The CDR3 extends over 14 amino acids. Germline-derived CDR1 and CDR2 are SGHRS and YFSETQ. CDR3 nucleotide sequence: TGCGCCAGCAGCTGGGGACTAGCGACCTCCGAGCAGTACTTC. It codes for CASSWGLATSEQYF.

The chain links TRBV5-6 to TRBJ2-7; 12 bases align to TRBD2. The CDR3 covers 17 residues. The V gene's germline CDR1 is SGHDT and CDR2 YYEEEE. Trimming removed 4 bases from V and 2 bases from J; junction bases left unmatched: 10. CDR3 bases: TGTGCCAGCAGCGCCACCCCTAGCGGGAGGGCCCCCTACGAGCAGTACTTC. It specifies CASSATPSGRAPYEQYF.

This clone showed up just once. The rearrangement links TRBV5-1 to TRBJ2-7, with TRBD2 matching 9 bases. The length of the CDR3 is 16 residues. V dropped 0 bases and J dropped 5; count of bases not matched to a gene: 9. Germline values: CDR1 SGHRS, CDR2 YFSETQ. CDR3 nucleotide sequence: TGCGCCAGCAGCTTGGTAGCGGGAGTTTCTCAGAACGAGCAGTACTTC. This sequence encodes CASSLVAGVSQNEQYF.

V usage is TRBV18 and J usage is TRBJ1-5; 8 bases fit TRBD1. The CDR3 is 14 residues long. CDR1 is KGHSH and CDR2 is LQKENI in the germline V gene. The junction had 3 bases not matched to a gene; V was cut back by 3 bases and J by 5 bases. For the CDR3, the DNA is TGTGCCAGCTCACCGGGACAGGCCTATCAGCCCCAGCATTTT. This translates into CASSPGQAYQPQHF. Based on the CDR3 plus reference TRBV18 and TRBJ1-5, the full variable domain is NAGVMQNPRHLVRRRGQEARLRCSPMKGHSHVYWYRQLPEEGLKFMVYLQKENIIDESGMPKERFSAEFPKEGPSILRIQQVVRGDSAAYFCASSPGQAYQPQHFGDGTRLSIL.

The CDR3 DNA reads as TGTGCCAGCAGGGCCTCCTCAGGGGGCTTCAGAAACACCATATATTTT. This gives the protein CASRASSGGFRNTIYF. This rearrangement joins TRBV28 to TRBJ1-3, with 8 bases fitting TRBD1. The CDR3 sequence is 16 residues long. V was pared by 6 bases and J by 5 bases, with 12 bases of the junction left unmatched. Looked up from germline, CDR1 is MDHEN and CDR2 is SYDVKM. Based on the CDR3 plus reference TRBV28 and TRBJ1-3, the full variable domain is DVKVTQSSRYLVKRTGEKVFLECVQDMDHENMFWYRQDPGLGLRLIYFSYDVKMKEKGDIPEGYSVSREKKERFSLILESASTNQTSMYLCASRASSGGFRNTIYFGEGSWLTVV.